This T cell receptor (beta chain) is drawn from a study of blood T cell repertoires in COVID-19. Germline CDR1 and CDR2: SGHDN and FVKESK. The CDR3 has 16 residues. V lost 4 bases and J lost 6, with 18 bases in between. TCRdb's copy holds only in-frame clones and misses some; the assay was immunoSEQ multiplex PCR. The sample contains 25,000 to 30,000 clones, more than 85% of which appear only once. The sequencing sample was made of peripheral blood. This sequence originates from a woman between 65 and 79 years old with COVID-19, enrolled during active disease. The V call is TRBV14, the J call TRBJ1-4; D possibly corresponds to TRBD1 (5 bases). CDR3 loop: CASSPRGLFGHEKLFF. DNA for the CDR3: TGTGCCAGCAGCCCCCGGGGACTCTTCGGTCATGAAAAACTGTTTTTT.